A single sample is the source of the 13 T cell receptor beta chains below, sequenced in a study of T cell responses to AZD1222 COVID-19 vaccine. Here immunoSEQ multiplex PCR was the method, and the copy in TCRdb shows in-frame clones only, minus some. The sample has 99,000 or so clones, approximately 90% seen once. Here the sequenced sample was peripheral blood, taken on day 0 of AZD1222 vaccination. The receptors stem from an adult in good health.

This clone was found a few times. V and J are TRBV30 and TRBJ1-1; TRBD1 might be the D (6 bases). The V gene's germline CDR1 is GTSNPN and CDR2 SVGIG (reference sequence). There are 12 residues in the CDR3. V was pared by 5 bases and J by 5 bases, with 12 bases between. DNA for the CDR3: TGTGCCTGGGTCGGGGGCCGGACTGAAGCTTTCTTT. It translates to CAWVGGRTEAFF.

V and J are TRBV6-5 and TRBJ2-3; D is ambiguous. This CDR3 comprises 14 residues. CDR1 and CDR2 from the germline V gene are MNHEY and SVGAGI. Trimming removed 1 base from V and 2 bases from J, with 7 bases in between. CDR3 nucleotide sequence: TGTGCCAGCAGTTACTACGACTCCACAGATACGCAGTATTTT. It yields the protein CASSYYDSTDTQYF.

In DNA, the CDR3 is TGTGCCAGTAGTATTGGGCAGTTTCAAGAGACCCAGTACTTC. Protein sequence: CASSIGQFQETQYF. This rearrangement joins TRBV19 to TRBJ2-5; D is unresolved. The CDR3 is 14 residues long. Germline V lookup: CDR1 LNHDA, CDR2 SQIVND (reference sequence). V was trimmed by 3 bases and J by 2 bases, leaving 10 bases between them.

The chain joins TRBV28 to TRBJ2-2, with D possibly being TRBD1 (6 bases). From germline, CDR1 is MDHEN and CDR2 SYDVKM. V lost 5 bases and J 4 bases, leaving 11 bases between the germline ends. The CDR3 is made up of 14 amino acids. The CDR3 region is CASSPGVRTGELFF. The CDR3 region has the DNA TGTGCCAGCAGTCCAGGGGTTCGCACCGGGGAGCTGTTTTTT.

The CDR3: CASSQGGAGEKLFF. The DNA of the CDR3 is TGTGCCAGCAGCCAGGGGGGGGCTGGGGAAAAACTGTTTTTT. This chain connects TRBV14 to TRBJ1-4; D perhaps matches TRBD1 (6 bases). Germline lookup yields CDR1 SGHDN and CDR2 FVKESK. Deletions cut 3 bases from V and 8 bases from J, with 13 bases between. The CDR3 has 14 amino acids.

The chain is built from TRBV2 and TRBJ1-5; the D is unclear. Trimming cost V 4 bases and J 0 bases, with 10 bases left between them. The germline CDR1 and CDR2 sequences are SNHLY and FYNNEI. The CDR3 is made up of 15 amino acids. CDR3 nucleotide sequence: TGTGCCAGCAGTGCGAGAGGAAGTAGCAATCAGCCCCAGCATTTT. Protein: CASSARGSSNQPQHF.

This clone was seen just once. The chain couples TRBV10-2 to TRBJ2-4; TRBD2 agrees at 9 bases. The CDR3 totals 16 residues. Germline V gene lookup returns CDR1 WSHSY and CDR2 SAAADI. Losses at the gene ends were 2 bases for V and 13 bases for J; bases not matched to a gene: 15. The CDR3 DNA follows: TGCGCCAGCAGTGAGAGTATGGGGCTAGCGGGATCTCGGCAGTACTTC. As protein: CASSESMGLAGSRQYF.

The gene calls are TRBV2 and TRBJ1-1; D perhaps matches TRBD1 (5 bases). Looked up from germline, CDR1 is SNHLY and CDR2 is FYNNEI. Trimming took 1 base from V and 1 from J, leaving 10 bases between them. This CDR3 spans 15 amino acids. The CDR3 region has the DNA TGTGCCAGCAGTGAAGGGTCAGGACAGAACACTGAAGCTTTCTTT. This sequence encodes CASSEGSGQNTEAFF.

This chain links TRBV5-1 with TRBJ2-7; D possibly corresponds to TRBD1 (6 bases). Trimming shortened V by 0 bases and J by 5 bases, and 6 bases separated the two germline ends. Germline CDR1 is SGHRS and CDR2 is YFSETQ. There are 12 residues in the CDR3. The CDR3 DNA sequence: TGCGCCAGCAGCTTGGCAGGGGACGAGCAGTACTTC. Translated: CASSLAGDEQYF.

This chain uses TRBV18 with TRBJ1-5; TRBD1 is a possible D gene (5 bases). The CDR3 covers 14 residues. Trimming left V 1 base short and J 3 bases short, with 7 bases between. The V gene's germline CDR1 is KGHSH and CDR2 LQKENI. The CDR3 coding sequence is TGTGCCAGCTCACCACAGGGGTCCAATCAGCCCCAGCATTTT. Its translation: CASSPQGSNQPQHF.

The chain employs TRBV12-3 or TRBV12-4 and TRBJ1-1; D ambiguous. Trimming took off 5 bases at V and 11 bases at J, with 12 bases between the two ends. This CDR3 region has 11 residues. CDR3 sequence (DNA): TGTGCCAGCAGTACTCGACGGGAGGCTTTCTTT. Residues: CASSTRREAFF.

The genes are TRBV18 and TRBJ2-1; the D gene is possibly TRBD2 (6 bases). Germline CDR1 and CDR2: KGHSH and LQKENI. This CDR3 has 13 amino acids. V dropped 3 bases and J dropped 3 bases, with 6 bases sitting between them. The CDR3 coding sequence is TGTGCCAGCTCACCGGGACTCTACAATGAGCAGTTCTTC. Translating it yields CASSPGLYNEQFF.

V is TRBV19 and J is TRBJ1-4; D gene unclear. V dropped 7 bases and J dropped 0 bases, with 9 bases sitting between them. Per germline, CDR1 LNHDA and CDR2 SQIVND (reference sequence). The CDR3 totals 14 residues. For the CDR3, the DNA is TGTGCCAGTATGACGGCCGCAACTAATGAAAAACTGTTTTTT. Translating it yields CASMTAATNEKLFF.